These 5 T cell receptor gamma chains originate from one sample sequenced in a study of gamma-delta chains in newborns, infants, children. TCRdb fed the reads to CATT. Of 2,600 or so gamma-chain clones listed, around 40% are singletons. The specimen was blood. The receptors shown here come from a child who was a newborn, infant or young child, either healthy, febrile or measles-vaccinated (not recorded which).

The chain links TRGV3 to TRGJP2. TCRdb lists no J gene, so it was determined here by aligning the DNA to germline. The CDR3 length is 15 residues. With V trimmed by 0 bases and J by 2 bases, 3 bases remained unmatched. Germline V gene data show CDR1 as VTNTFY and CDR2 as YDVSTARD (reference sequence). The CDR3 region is CATWDRQSSDWIKTF. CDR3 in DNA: TGTGCCACCTGGGACAGGCAAAGTAGTGATTGGATCAAGACGTTT.

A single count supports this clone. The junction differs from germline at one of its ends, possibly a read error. The DNA for the CDR3 is TGTGCCTCCTGGGATGGACGGGGCAAGAAACTCTTT. It encodes CASWDGRGKKLF. The chain has TRGV4 and TRGJ1 or TRGJ2. Because TCRdb records no J gene, it was assigned here through a match of the DNA to germline. The CDR3 is 12 amino acids. Germline-derived CDR1 and CDR2 are EGSTGY and YDSYTSSV.

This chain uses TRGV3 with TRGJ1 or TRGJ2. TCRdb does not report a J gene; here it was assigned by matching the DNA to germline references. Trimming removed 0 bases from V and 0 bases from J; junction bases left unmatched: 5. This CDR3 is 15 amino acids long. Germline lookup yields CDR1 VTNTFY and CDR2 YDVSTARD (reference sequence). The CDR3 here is CATWDRQSNYYKKLF. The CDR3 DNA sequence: TGTGCCACCTGGGACAGGCAGTCGAATTATTATAAGAAACTCTTT.

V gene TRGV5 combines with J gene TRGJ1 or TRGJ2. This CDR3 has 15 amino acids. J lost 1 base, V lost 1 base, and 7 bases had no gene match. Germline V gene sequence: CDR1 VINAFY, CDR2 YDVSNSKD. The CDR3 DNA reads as TGTGCCACCTGGGACAGCAACCGTAATTATTATAAGAAACTCTTT. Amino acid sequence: CATWDSNRNYYKKLF.

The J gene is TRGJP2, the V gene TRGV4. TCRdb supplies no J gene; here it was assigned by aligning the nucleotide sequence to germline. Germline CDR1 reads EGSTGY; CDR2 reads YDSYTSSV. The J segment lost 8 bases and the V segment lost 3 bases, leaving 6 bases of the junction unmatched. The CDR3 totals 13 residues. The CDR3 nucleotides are TGTGCCACCTGGGATTGGGGGGATTGGATCAAGACGTTT. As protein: CATWDWGDWIKTF.